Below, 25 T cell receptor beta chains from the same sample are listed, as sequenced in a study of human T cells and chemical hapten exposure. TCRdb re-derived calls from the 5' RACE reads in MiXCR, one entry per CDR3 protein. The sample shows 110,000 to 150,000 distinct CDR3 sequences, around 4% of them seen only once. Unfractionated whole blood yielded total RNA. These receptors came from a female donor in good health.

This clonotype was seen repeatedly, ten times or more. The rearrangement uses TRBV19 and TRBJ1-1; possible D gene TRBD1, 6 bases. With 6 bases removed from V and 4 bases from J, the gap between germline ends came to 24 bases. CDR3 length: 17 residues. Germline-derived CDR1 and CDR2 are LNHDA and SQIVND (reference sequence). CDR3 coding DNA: TGTGCCAGTAGAAAAGGGGGACCCGGAACCCCCCTCACTGAAGCTTTCTTT. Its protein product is CASRKGGPGTPLTEAFF.

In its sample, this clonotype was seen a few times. In DNA, the CDR3 is TGTGCCAGCACTCCTACGGGGGGCAAAAACATTCAGTACTTC. Protein product: CASTPTGGKNIQYF. The chain recombines TRBV25-1 with TRBJ2-4; 7 bases match TRBD2. Germline V gene sequence: CDR1 MGHDK, CDR2 SYGVNS. V lost 7 bases to trimming and J lost 3 bases; unmatched junction nucleotides: 6. The CDR3 consists of 14 residues.

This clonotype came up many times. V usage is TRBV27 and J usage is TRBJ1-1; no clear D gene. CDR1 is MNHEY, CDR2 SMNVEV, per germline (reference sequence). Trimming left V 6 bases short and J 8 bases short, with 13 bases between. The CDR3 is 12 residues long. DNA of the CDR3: TGTGCCAGCAGATCGCCGCGAAGAGAAGCTTTCTTT. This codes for CASRSPRREAFF.

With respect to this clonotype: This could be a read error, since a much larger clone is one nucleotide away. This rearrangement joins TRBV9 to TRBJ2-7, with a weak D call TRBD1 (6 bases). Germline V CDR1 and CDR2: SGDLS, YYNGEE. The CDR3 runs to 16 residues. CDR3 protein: CVSSTPGQAGDYEQYF. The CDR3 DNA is TGTGTCAGCAGCACTCCAGGGCAGGCAGGGGACTACGAGCAGTACTTC. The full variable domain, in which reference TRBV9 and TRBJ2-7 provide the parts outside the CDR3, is DSGVTQTPKHLITATGQRVTLRCSPRSGDLSVYWYQQSLDQGLQFLIQYYNGEERAKGNILERFSAQQFPDLHSELNLSSLELGDSALYFCVSSTPGQAGDYEQYFGPGTRLTVT.

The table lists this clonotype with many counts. CDR3 residues: CSVLDSMNTEAFF. Here the CDR3 DNA reads TGCAGCGTACTCGACAGCATGAACACTGAAGCTTTCTTT. The V call is TRBV29-1, the J call TRBJ1-1, with D tentatively TRBD1 (5 bases). Germline V gene lookup returns CDR1 SQVTM and CDR2 ANQGSEA. Trimming pared 6 bases from V and 0 bases from J, leaving 11 bases between. This CDR3 is built from 13 residues.

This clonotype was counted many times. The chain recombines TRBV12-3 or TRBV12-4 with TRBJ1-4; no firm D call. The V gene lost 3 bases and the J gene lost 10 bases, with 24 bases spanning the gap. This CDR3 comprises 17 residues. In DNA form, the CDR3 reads TGTGCCAGCAGTTTGTGGGGAACCCCCCAGTCCCCCGGAAAACTGTTTTTT. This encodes CASSLWGTPQSPGKLFF.

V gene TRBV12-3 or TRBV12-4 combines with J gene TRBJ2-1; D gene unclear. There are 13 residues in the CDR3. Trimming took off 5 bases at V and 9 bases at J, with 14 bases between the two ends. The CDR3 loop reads CASSPRLRGEQFF. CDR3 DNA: TGTGCCAGCAGTCCCAGACTGCGCGGTGAGCAGTTCTTC.

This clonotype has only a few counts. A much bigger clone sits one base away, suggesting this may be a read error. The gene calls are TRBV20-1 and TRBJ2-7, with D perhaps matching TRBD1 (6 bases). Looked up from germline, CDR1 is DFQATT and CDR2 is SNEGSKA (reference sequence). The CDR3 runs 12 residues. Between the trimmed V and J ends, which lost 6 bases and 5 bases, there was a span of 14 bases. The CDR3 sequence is CSAADRTDEQYF. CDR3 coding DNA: TGCAGTGCAGCTGACAGGACCGACGAGCAGTACTTC.

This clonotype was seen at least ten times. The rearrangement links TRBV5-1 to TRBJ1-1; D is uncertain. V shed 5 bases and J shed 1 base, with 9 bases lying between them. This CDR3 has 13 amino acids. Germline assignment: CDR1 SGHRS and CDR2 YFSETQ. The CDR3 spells CASRHGQNTEAFF. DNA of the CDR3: TGCGCCAGCAGGCACGGCCAGAACACTGAAGCTTTCTTT.

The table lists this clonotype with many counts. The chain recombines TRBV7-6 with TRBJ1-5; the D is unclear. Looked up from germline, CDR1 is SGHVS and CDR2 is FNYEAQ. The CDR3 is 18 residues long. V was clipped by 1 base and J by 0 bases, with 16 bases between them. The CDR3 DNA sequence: TGTGCCAGCAGCTTAGGGGGAGGGATAAACCCTAGCAATCAGCCCCAGCATTTT. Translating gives CASSLGGGINPSNQPQHF.

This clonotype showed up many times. The CDR3 sequence: CASTLGADNSPLHF. The CDR3 coding sequence is TGTGCCAGCACGTTGGGGGCGGATAATTCACCCCTCCACTTT. The chain employs TRBV12-3 or TRBV12-4 and TRBJ1-6; a possible D gene is TRBD1 (6 bases). The CDR3 loop spans 14 amino acids. Trimming left V 7 bases short and J 5 bases short, with 12 bases between.

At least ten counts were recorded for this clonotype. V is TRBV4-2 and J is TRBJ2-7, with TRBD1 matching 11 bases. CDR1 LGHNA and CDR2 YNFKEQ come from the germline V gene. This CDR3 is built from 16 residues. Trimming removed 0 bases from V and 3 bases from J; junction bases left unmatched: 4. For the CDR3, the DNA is TGTGCCAGCAGCCAAGAAGGAGGGACAGGGGGCTACGAGCAGTACTTC. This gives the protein CASSQEGGTGGYEQYF.

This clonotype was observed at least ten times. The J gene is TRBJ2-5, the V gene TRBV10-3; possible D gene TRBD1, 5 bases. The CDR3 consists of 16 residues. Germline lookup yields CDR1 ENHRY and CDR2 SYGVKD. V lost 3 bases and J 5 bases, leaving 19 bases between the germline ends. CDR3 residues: CAISDRVGNRPETQYF. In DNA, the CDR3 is TGTGCCATCAGTGATAGGGTTGGTAACAGGCCGGAGACCCAGTACTTC.

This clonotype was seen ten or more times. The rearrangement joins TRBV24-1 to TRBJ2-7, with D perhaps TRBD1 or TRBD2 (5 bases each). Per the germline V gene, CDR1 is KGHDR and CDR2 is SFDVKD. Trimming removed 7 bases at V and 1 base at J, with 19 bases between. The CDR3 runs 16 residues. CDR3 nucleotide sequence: TGTGCCACCAGCCCTACGGGCACCGGGACGTCCTACGAGCAGTACTTC. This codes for CATSPTGTGTSYEQYF.

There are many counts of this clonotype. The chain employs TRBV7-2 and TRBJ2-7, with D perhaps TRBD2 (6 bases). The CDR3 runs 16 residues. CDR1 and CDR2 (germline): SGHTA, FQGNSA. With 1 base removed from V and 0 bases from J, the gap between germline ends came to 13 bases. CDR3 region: CASSLVAGSDSYEQYF. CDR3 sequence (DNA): TGTGCCAGCAGCTTAGTTGCGGGGTCTGACTCCTACGAGCAGTACTTC.

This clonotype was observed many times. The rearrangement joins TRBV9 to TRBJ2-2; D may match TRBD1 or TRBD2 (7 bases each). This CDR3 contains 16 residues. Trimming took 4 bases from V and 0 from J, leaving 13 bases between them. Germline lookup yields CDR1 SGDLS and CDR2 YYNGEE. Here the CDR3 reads CASSPRGGANTGELFF. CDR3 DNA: TGTGCCAGCAGCCCCAGGGGGGGTGCGAACACCGGGGAGCTGTTTTTT.

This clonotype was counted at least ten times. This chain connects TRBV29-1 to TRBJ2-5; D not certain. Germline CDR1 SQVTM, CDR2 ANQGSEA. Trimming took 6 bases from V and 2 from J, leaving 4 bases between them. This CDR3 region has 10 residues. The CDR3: CSVGQETQYF. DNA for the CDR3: TGCAGCGTGGGGCAAGAGACCCAGTACTTC.

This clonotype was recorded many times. The CDR3, as DNA: TGTGCCAGCAGTCCCGGCGGACTAGCGGGGGGGCCGGGCAATGAGCAGTTCTTC. It is translated as CASSPGGLAGGPGNEQFF. The chain uses TRBV6-2 or TRBV6-3 and TRBJ2-1; 15 bases line up with TRBD2. V was clipped by 5 bases and J by 6 bases; unmatched bases: 11. Germline CDR1 is MNHEY and CDR2 is SVGEGT. CDR3 length equals 18 residues.

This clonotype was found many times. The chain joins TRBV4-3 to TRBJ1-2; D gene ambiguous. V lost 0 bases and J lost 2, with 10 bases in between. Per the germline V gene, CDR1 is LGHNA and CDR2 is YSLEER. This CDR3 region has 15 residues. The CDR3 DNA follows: TGCGCCAGCAGCCAAGATTCGTGGCAGAACTATGGCTACACCTTC. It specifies CASSQDSWQNYGYTF.

CDR3 sequence reads: CASSFLGDDYGYTF. For the CDR3, the DNA is TGTGCCAGCAGTTTTCTGGGGGACGACTATGGCTACACCTTC. The V and J genes are TRBV6-2 or TRBV6-3 and TRBJ1-2; possibly TRBD1 for D (5 bases). The germline V and J ends were trimmed by 4 bases and 3 bases, with 12 bases remaining between them. The CDR3 runs to 14 residues. Germline CDR1 MNHEY, CDR2 SVGEGT.

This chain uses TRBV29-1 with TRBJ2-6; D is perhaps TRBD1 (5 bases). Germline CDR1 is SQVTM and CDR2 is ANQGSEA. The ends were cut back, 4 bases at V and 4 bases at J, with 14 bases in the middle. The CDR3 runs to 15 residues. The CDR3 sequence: CSVGEGEWGANVLTF. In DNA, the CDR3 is TGCAGCGTTGGAGAAGGGGAATGGGGGGCCAACGTCCTGACTTTC.

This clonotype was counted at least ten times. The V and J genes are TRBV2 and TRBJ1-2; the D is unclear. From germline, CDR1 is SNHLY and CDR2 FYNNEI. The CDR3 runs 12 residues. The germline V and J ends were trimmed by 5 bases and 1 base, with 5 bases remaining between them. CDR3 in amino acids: CASSIFNYGYTF. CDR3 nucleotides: TGTGCCAGCAGTATCTTTAACTATGGCTACACCTTC. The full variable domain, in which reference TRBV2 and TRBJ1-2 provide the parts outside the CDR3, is EPEVTQTPSHQVTQMGQEVILRCVPISNHLYFYWYRQILGQKVEFLVSFYNNEISEKSEIFDDQFSVERPDGSNFTLKIRSTKLEDSAMYFCASSIFNYGYTFGSGTRLTVV.

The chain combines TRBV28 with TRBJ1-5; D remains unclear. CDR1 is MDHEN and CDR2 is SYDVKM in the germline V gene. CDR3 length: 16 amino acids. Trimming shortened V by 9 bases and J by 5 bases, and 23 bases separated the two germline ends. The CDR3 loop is CASYGRRGFAYQPQHF. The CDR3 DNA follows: TGTGCCAGTTATGGACGGCGGGGTTTTGCCTATCAGCCCCAGCATTTT.

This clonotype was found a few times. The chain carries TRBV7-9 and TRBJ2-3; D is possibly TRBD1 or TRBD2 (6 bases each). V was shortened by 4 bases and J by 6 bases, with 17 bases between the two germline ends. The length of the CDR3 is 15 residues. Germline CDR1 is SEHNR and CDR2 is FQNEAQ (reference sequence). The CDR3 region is CASSSEGGRVDTQYF. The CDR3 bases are TGTGCCAGCAGCTCCGAGGGGGGACGAGTCGATACGCAGTATTTT.

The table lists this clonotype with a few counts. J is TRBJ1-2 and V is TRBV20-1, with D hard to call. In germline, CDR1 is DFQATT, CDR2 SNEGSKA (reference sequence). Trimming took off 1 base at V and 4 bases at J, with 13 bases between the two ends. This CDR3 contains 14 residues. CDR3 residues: CSARGPGEAYGYTF. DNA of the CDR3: TGCAGTGCTAGAGGGCCCGGAGAAGCCTATGGCTACACCTTC.